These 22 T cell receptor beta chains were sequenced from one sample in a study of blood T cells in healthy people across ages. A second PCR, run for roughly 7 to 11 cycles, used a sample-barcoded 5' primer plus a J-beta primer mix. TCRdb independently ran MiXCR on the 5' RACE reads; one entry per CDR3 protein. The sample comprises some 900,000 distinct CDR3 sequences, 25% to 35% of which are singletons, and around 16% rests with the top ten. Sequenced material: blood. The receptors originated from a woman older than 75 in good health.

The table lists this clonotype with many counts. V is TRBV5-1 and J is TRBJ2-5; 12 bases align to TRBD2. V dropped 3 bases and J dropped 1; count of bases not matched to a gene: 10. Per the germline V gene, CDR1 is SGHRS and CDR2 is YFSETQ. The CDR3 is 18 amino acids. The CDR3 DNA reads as TGCGCCAGCAGCTCAGGACTAGCGGGGCGGGGGCGCCAAGAGACCCAGTACTTC. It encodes CASSSGLAGRGRQETQYF.

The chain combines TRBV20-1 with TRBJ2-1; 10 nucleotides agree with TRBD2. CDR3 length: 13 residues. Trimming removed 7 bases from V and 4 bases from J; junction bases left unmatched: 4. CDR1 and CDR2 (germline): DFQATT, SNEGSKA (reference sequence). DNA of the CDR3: TGCAGTGGCGAGCGGGGGGGATACAATGAGCAGTTCTTC. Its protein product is CSGERGGYNEQFF.

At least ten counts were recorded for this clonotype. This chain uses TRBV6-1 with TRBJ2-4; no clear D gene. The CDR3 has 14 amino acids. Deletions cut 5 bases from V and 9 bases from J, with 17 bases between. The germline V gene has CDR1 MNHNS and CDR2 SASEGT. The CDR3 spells CASSMRPPMGIQYF. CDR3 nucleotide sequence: TGTGCCAGCAGTATGAGACCCCCTATGGGCATTCAGTACTTC.

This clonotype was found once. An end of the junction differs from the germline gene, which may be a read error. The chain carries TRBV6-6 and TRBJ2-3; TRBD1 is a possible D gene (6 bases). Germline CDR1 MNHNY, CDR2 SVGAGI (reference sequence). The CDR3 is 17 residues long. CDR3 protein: CASSYQPTGIRTDMQYF. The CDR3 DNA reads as TGTGCCAGCAGTTACCAGCCTACAGGGATACGCACAGATATGCAGTATTTT.

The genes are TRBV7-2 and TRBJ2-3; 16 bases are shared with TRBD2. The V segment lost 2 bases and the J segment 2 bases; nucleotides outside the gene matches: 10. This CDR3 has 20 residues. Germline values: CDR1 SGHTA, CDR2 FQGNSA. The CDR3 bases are TGTGCCAGCAGCTTACTCCCCTCGGGACTAGCGGGGGGGCACACAGATACGCAGTATTTT. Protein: CASSLLPSGLAGGHTDTQYF.

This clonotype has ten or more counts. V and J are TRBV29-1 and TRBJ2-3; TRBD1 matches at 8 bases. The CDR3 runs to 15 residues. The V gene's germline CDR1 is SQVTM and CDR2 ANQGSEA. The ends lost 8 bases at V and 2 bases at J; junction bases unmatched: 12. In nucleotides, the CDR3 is TGCAGCTTTACAGGGGGTTCACGGTTCACAGATACGCAGTATTTT. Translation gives CSFTGGSRFTDTQYF.

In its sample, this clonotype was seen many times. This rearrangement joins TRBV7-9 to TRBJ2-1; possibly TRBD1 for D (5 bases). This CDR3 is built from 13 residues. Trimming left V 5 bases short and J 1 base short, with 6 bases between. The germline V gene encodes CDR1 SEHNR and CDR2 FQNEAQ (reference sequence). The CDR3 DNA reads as TGTGCCAGCAGCCGACAGTCCTACAATGAGCAGTTCTTC. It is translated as CASSRQSYNEQFF. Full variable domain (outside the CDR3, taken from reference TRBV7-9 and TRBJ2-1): DTGVSQNPRHKITKRGQNVTFRCDPISEHNRLYWYRQTLGQGPEFLTYFQNEAQLEKSRLLSDRFSAERPKGSFSTLEIQRTEQGDSAMYLCASSRQSYNEQFFGPGTRLTVL.

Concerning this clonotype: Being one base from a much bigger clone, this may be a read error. The CDR3 DNA is TGTGCCGGCAGCTTAGACTACATCTATGGCTACACCTTC. Translating it yields CAGSLDYIYGYTF. V and J are TRBV7-2 and TRBJ1-2; D gene uncertain. CDR1 and CDR2 from the germline V gene are SGHTA and FQGNSA. The CDR3 runs to 13 residues.

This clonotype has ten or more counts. CDR3 nucleotides: TGTGCCAGCAACGGCCCGAGCAGGGAGCAGTTCTTC. Encoded protein: CASNGPSREQFF. The rearrangement uses TRBV28 and TRBJ2-1; no reliable D call. This CDR3 region has 12 residues. CDR1 is MDHEN and CDR2 is SYDVKM in the germline V gene. Trimming shortened V by 7 bases and J by 10 bases, and 14 bases separated the two germline ends. The full variable domain, in which reference TRBV28 and TRBJ2-1 provide the parts outside the CDR3, is DVKVTQSSRYLVKRTGEKVFLECVQDMDHENMFWYRQDPGLGLRLIYFSYDVKMKEKGDIPEGYSVSREKKERFSLILESASTNQTSMYLCASNGPSREQFFGPGTRLTVL.

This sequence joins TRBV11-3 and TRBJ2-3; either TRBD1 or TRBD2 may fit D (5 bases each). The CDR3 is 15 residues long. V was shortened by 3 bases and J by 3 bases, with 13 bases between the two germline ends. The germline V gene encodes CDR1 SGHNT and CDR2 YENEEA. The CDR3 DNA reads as TGTGCCAGCAGCTTGGGGGTACAGCGGACAGATACGCAGTATTTT. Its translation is CASSLGVQRTDTQYF.

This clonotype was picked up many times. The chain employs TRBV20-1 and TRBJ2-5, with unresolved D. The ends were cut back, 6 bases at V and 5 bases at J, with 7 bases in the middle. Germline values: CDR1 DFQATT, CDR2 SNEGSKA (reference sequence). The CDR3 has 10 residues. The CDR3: CSAKAETQYF. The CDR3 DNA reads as TGCAGTGCCAAAGCGGAGACCCAGTACTTC.

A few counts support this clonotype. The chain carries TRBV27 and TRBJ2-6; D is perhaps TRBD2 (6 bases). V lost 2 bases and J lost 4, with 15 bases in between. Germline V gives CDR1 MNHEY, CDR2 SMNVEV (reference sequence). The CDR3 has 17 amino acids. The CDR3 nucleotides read TGTGCCAGCAGTTTACGTTCTCTGGGGAGGGGGGCCAACGTCCTGACTTTC. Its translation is CASSLRSLGRGANVLTF.

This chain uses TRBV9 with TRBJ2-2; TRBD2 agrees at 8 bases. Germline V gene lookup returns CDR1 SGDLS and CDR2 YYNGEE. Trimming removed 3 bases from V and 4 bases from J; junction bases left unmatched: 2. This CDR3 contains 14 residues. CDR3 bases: TGTGCCAGCAGCGCCAGCGGGGGCACCGGGGAGCTGTTTTTT. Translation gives CASSASGGTGELFF.

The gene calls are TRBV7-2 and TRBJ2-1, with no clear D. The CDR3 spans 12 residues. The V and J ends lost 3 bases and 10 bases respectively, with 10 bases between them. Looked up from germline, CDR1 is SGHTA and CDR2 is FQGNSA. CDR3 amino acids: CASSFRSREQFF. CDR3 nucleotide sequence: TGTGCCAGCAGCTTCAGATCAAGAGAGCAGTTCTTC.

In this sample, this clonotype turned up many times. Written as DNA, the CDR3 is TGTGCCAGCAGTTGGGACAGGGCTACAACTAATGAAAAACTGTTTTTT. Amino acid sequence: CASSWDRATTNEKLFF. The rearrangement uses TRBV12-3 or TRBV12-4 and TRBJ1-4; 9 bases fit TRBD1. The CDR3 runs 16 residues. V lost 4 bases to trimming and J lost 0 bases; unmatched junction nucleotides: 3.

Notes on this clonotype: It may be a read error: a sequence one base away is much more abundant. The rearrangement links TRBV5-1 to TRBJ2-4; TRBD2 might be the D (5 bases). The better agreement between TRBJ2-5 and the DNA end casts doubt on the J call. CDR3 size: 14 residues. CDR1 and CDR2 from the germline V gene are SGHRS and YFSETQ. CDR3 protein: CASSSRVLQETQYF. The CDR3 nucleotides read TGCGCCAGCAGCTCGCGGGTGCTCCAAGAGACCCAGTACTTC.

The CDR3 DNA sequence: TGCGCCAGCAGCCTTGGAAGCGAGGCGGTAGGGGGCTTAACCTTC. Protein sequence: CASSLGSEAVGGLTF. The V call is TRBV5-1, the J call TRBJ1-2, with 7 nucleotides matching TRBD1. The germline CDR1 and CDR2 sequences are SGHRS and YFSETQ. V lost 4 bases and J lost 14; bases outside the gene matches: 20. The CDR3 runs 15 residues. The full variable domain, completed using reference TRBV5-1 and TRBJ1-2, is KAGVTQTPRYLIKTRGQQVTLSCSPISGHRSVSWYQQTPGQGLQFLFEYFSETQRNKGNFPGRFSGRQFSNSRSEMNVSTLELGDSALYLCASSLGSEAVGGLTFGSGTRLTVV.

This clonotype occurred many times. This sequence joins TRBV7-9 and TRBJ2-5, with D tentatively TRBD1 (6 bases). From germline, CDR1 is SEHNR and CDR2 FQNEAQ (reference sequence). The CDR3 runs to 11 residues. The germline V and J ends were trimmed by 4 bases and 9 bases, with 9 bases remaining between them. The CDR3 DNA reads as TGTGCCAGCAGCTCAGGGGAGCCCCAGTACTTC. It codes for CASSSGEPQYF.

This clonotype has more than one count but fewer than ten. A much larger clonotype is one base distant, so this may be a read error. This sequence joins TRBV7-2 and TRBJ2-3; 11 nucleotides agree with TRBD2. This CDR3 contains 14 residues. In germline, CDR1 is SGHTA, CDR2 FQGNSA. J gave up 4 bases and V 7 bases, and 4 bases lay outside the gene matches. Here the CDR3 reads CASKKLAGADTQYF. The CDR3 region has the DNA TGTGCCAGCAAAAAACTAGCGGGGGCAGATACGCAGTATTTT.

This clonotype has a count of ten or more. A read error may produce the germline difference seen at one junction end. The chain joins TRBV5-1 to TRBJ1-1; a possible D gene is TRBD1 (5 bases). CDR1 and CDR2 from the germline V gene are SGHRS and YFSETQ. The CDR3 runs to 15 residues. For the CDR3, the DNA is TGTGCCAGCAGTTTGAGCGGGACGGGAAACACTGAAGCTTTCTTT. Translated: CASSLSGTGNTEAFF.

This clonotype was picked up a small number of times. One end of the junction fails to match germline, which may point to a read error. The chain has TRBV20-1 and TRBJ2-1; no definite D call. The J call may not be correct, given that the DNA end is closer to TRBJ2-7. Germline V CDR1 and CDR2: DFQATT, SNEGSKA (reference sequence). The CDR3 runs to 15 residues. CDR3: CSARDLGNVYNEQYF. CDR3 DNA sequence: TGCAGCGCTAGAGATCTAGGGAATGTCTACAATGAGCAGTACTTC.

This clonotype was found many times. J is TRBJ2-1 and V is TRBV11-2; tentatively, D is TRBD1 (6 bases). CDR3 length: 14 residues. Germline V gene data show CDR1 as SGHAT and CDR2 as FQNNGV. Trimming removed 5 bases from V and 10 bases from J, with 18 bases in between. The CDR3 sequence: CASSNLRTAGEQFF. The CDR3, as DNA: TGTGCCAGCAGCAACCTAAGGACAGCCGGCGAGCAGTTCTTC.